Listed below are T cell receptor beta chains from one sample, sequenced in a study of blood T cell dynamics during melanoma immunotherapy. Some clones are missing from TCRdb's copy, which holds only in-frame ones; the method was immunoSEQ multiplex PCR. The table lists 25,000 to 35,000 clones, approximately 88% of them singletons, with 10% to 13% in the top ten. Here the sequenced sample was blood, taken from a patient treated with checkpoint blockade. These receptors all stem from a human donor with melanoma. Both conserved end residues are part of each CDR3. D genes are given only for firm matches. Only part of the rows carry a size: once, few, many, or a class if the clone is expanded.

CASTPDLGSGTQYF . TRBV19 .
CASSDTGRGEQYF . TRBV4-1 .
CASSLSLGGMNTEAFF . TRBV5-8 .
CASSLQQGAGTEAFF . TRBV5-1 TRBD1
CASSQILEQAPLYGYTF few TRBV4-1 .
CASSLAIYGYTF . TRBV5-8 .
CASNSGGTDTQYF . TRBV28 .
CATRETGVGYTF . TRBV15 TRBD1
CASSPGQGGWGYTF . TRBV7-8 TRBD1
CASSRTGGNEKLFF once TRBV9 .
CASSSSGTGDGYTF . TRBV5-5 TRBD1
CASGLVLSGGSYEQYF . TRBV12-5 TRBD2
CAWSVGQNSGNTIYF . TRBV30 .
CASSLRSGYGSPLHF once TRBV7-6 .
CASSDAGSSYEQYF . TRBV28 .
CASGITPGLWLDEQYF . TRBV12-5 .
CAAAGAYTGELFF . TRBV30 TRBD2
CASSVNRGDIQYF . TRBV5-1 TRBD1
CASSLRQATNEKLFF . TRBV4-1 .
CASSLGRTEAFF . TRBV18 .
CASSLGGVSTDTQYF . TRBV11-2 .
CASSETRGPTNYGYTF . TRBV6-1 TRBD1
CASSSRTGFTDTQYF . TRBV5-4 .
CASSFPEAFF . TRBV5-8 .
CASSQENLAGVSDTQYF . TRBV4-2 TRBD2
CASSPRVDGPTEAFF . TRBV27 .
CASSLVGTGGYEQYF . TRBV7-8 TRBD1
CASGFGLAGNTDTQYF . TRBV12-5 TRBD2
CSVEYGRTEAFF . TRBV29-1 .
CASSLAQGSNSPLHF few TRBV7-6 .
CASSQGAGFNEQYF . TRBV4-3 .
CASSVGIHYEQYF few TRBV28 .
CASSLGAYSYNSPLHF . TRBV7-9 .
CASIDRGSYEQYF . TRBV28 TRBD1
CASSRDRPSGYTF . TRBV6-5 TRBD1
CASSLGRGLPDTQYF . TRBV13 .
CATSRDTAFAGVNYGYTF once TRBV15 .
CASSLGQAVYGYTF . TRBV5-8 .
CASSRGQGQQYF . TRBV28 TRBD1
CASSLPRAAYEQYF . TRBV5-1 .